This TCR beta chain was sequenced during a study of control samples from healthy donors and cancer patients. Germline CDR1 and CDR2: GTSNPN and SVGIG (reference sequence). This CDR3 is built from 18 residues. Trimming took off 2 bases at V and 14 bases at J, with 36 bases between the two ends. Sequenced by immunoSEQ multiplex PCR; TCRdb stores in-frame clones only, minus some. This table has 90,000 to 150,000 clones, 70% to 90% appearing once. J is TRBJ1-2 and V is TRBV30; D is perhaps TRBD1 (5 bases). The sequence came from a man aged 40-50 years in good health. The sequencing input was blood. CDR3 coding DNA: TGTGCCTGGAGTAAGGCTGGAGGAAAGATCACCGCTGGGGGAGGGTGGACCTTC. It yields the protein CAWSKAGGKITAGGGWTF.